This entry is about one T cell receptor beta chain. The source of the sample is a study of blood T cell repertoires in COVID-19. Study-level information: Sources were T cells, B-cell-depleted T cells, or PBMCs; the material itself was cDNA or gDNA.

Here immunoSEQ multiplex PCR was the method, and the copy in TCRdb shows in-frame clones only, minus some. The table shows a few hundred thousand clones, with around 90% occurring only once. The sequence was collected from a woman aged 40 to 50 who had recovered from COVID-19. Input material: PBMCs or T cells enriched from blood (not recorded which).

The CDR3 is CASSLGTATTNEKLFF. CDR3 in DNA: TGTGCCAGCAGTTTAGGGACAGCGACAACTAATGAAAAACTGTTTTTT. This chain links TRBV28 with TRBJ1-4; 7 positions agree with TRBD1. The CDR3 spans 16 residues. V shed 2 bases, J shed 0 bases, and the junction held 3 bases outside the gene matches. Germline CDR1 is MDHEN and CDR2 is SYDVKM.